These T cell receptor beta chains were read from a single sample in a study of T cell responses to AZD1222 COVID-19 vaccine. Assay: immunoSEQ multiplex PCR; the TCRdb copy retains only in-frame clones and omits some. The top ten hold 20% to 30% of the sample, which has about 96,000 clones, almost 90% seen once. Sequenced material: peripheral blood, taken on day 0 of AZD1222 vaccination. Receptors originate from an adult in good health. The CDR3 runs from the conserved cysteine through the conserved F or W. D genes are given only for firm matches. The size entry is marked missing in some rows and otherwise reads once, few, many or a size class.

v_gene,d_gene,j_gene,abundance,CDR3nt,CDR3aa
TRBV30,NA,TRBJ1-1,NA,TGTGCCCTCGACCCTCGCGGCACTGAAGCTTTCTTT,CALDPRGTEAFF
TRBV7-3,NA,TRBJ1-1,NA,TGTGCCAGCAGCTTAACGGGGACTGAAGCTTTCTTT,CASSLTGTEAFF
TRBV21-1,NA,TRBJ2-1,NA,TGTGCCAGCAGCACCCTTGTGCCCAGCTCCTACAATGAGCAGTTCTTC,CASSTLVPSSYNEQFF
TRBV15,NA,TRBJ1-5,NA,TGTGCCACCAGCAGCCGAAGGGGGGCAAATCAGCCCCAGCATTTT,CATSSRRGANQPQHF
TRBV7-2,TRBD1,TRBJ2-7,once,TGTGCCAGCAGTCTCGGGACAGACTACTACGAGCAGTACTTC,CASSLGTDYYEQYF
TRBV19,NA,TRBJ2-7,NA,TGTGCCAGTAGTACAACCGGGTCCGCCTACGAGCAGTACTTC,CASSTTGSAYEQYF
TRBV3-1/TRBV3-2,NA,TRBJ2-1,NA,TGTGCCAGCCATGGACCTGGCCCCTACAATGAGCAGTTCTTC,CASHGPGPYNEQFF
TRBV7-2,TRBD2,TRBJ2-3,NA,TGTGCCAGCAGCCTGACCCCGGGACTAGCGGCAACCTATACGCAGTATTTT,CASSLTPGLAATYTQYF
TRBV7-2,NA,TRBJ1-1,NA,TGTGCCAGCAGCTCGGGGGGTACTGCGAACACTGAAGCTTTCTTT,CASSSGGTANTEAFF
TRBV5-4,TRBD1,TRBJ2-2,once,TGTGCCAGCAGCTTGGAACAGGGGAACGGGGAGCTGTTTTTT,CASSLEQGNGELFF
TRBV2,NA,TRBJ2-7,NA,TGTGCCAGCAGTCAGCGACGGACCTACGAGCAGTACTTC,CASSQRRTYEQYF
TRBV28,NA,TRBJ1-6,NA,TGTGCCATCAATGGGGGCAACCTCCTTAATTCACCCCTCCACTTT,CAINGGNLLNSPLHF
TRBV5-4,NA,TRBJ1-1,NA,TGTGCCAGCAGCTTGGCCGGGGGGTTGGCGAACACTGAAGCTTTCTTT,CASSLAGGLANTEAFF
TRBV6-5,NA,TRBJ1-4,NA,TGTGCCAGCAGAAGCAGTCTAGAAGGAAATGAAAAACTGTTTTTT,CASRSSLEGNEKLFF
TRBV9,NA,TRBJ2-3,once,TGTGCCAGCAGCGTAGCTGGTAGCGGGACAGGATTTAGCACAGATACGCAGTATTTT,CASSVAGSGTGFSTDTQYF
TRBV29-1,NA,TRBJ2-3,NA,TGCAGCCTCCTAGGGGACACCTTCAGCACAGATACGCAGTATTTT,CSLLGDTFSTDTQYF
TRBV7-2,NA,TRBJ2-5,NA,TGTGCCAGCAGCTTAGGGCACGCCGCAGAGACCCAGTACTTC,CASSLGHAAETQYF
TRBV9,TRBD1,TRBJ2-7,NA,TGTGCCAGCAGCGCCTCCGGGACAGGGTTCGAGCAGTACTTC,CASSASGTGFEQYF
TRBV7-2,TRBD2,TRBJ2-7,NA,TGTGCCAGCAGCCCATCCGGGACTACCTCCTACGAGCAGTACTTC,CASSPSGTTSYEQYF
TRBV3-1/TRBV3-2,NA,TRBJ2-3,NA,TGTGCCAGCAGCCAAGGGTCGGGAGCCGGAGATACGCAGTATTTT,CASSQGSGAGDTQYF
TRBV25-1,NA,TRBJ2-3,NA,TGTGCCAGCAGTGATCCTAGACCGGCAGATACGCAGTATTTT,CASSDPRPADTQYF
TRBV10-3,TRBD2,TRBJ2-7,NA,TGTGCCATCGGGGGGGGGTCCTCCTACGAGCAGTACTTC,CAIGGGSSYEQYF
TRBV10-3,TRBD2,TRBJ2-7,few,TGTGCCATCGGGACTAGCGGGAGGGGAGGCGAGCAGTACTTC,CAIGTSGRGGEQYF
TRBV7-9,NA,TRBJ1-1,NA,TGTGCCAGCAGCTTAGATGGCCAGGGCGGAATCTTT,CASSLDGQGGIF
TRBV27,TRBD1,TRBJ2-7,NA,TGTGCCAGCAGTTTAATAGGGGGCTTATCATACGAGCAGTACTTC,CASSLIGGLSYEQYF
TRBV4-2,TRBD1,TRBJ1-1,NA,TGTGCCAGCAGCCCCTCCGGGACAGGTGCCCTCATGAACACTGAAGCTTTCTTT,CASSPSGTGALMNTEAFF
TRBV5-4,NA,TRBJ1-4,few,TGTGCCAGCAGCACCCGGGGGGCCCTTAGAGGGGAAAAACTGTTTTTT,CASSTRGALRGEKLFF
TRBV3-1/TRBV3-2,NA,TRBJ1-1,NA,TGTGCCAGCAGTTACTCAGGGGAGAACACTGAAGCTTTCTTT,CASSYSGENTEAFF
TRBV3-1/TRBV3-2,TRBD2,TRBJ2-1,NA,TGTGCCAGCAGACAGGGACTAGCGGGAGGGCCATCGGGGGATGAGCAGTTCTTC,CASRQGLAGGPSGDEQFF
TRBV5-1,NA,TRBJ2-7,NA,TGCGCCAGCAGCTTGACTATTCCCTCCTACGAGCAGTACTTC,CASSLTIPSYEQYF
TRBV30,NA,TRBJ2-7,NA,TGTGCCTGGAGTCGTCTAGCTCTCGACGAGCAGTACTTC,CAWSRLALDEQYF
TRBV5-1,NA,TRBJ2-1,NA,TGCGCCAGCAGCTTGGCGGGAGCGAACTCCAATGAGCAGTTCTTC,CASSLAGANSNEQFF
TRBV7-2,NA,TRBJ2-7,NA,TGTGCCAGCAGCTTAGCCGTAGGGAATTACGAGCAGTACTTC,CASSLAVGNYEQYF
TRBV10-3,NA,TRBJ2-7,few,TGTGCCATCAGCCGGGACCTCTCCTACGAGCAGTACTTC,CAISRDLSYEQYF
TRBV6-5,NA,TRBJ1-2,NA,TGTGCCAGCAGTCCCAGGGATTCGGGTGGCTACACCTTC,CASSPRDSGGYTF
TRBV28,NA,TRBJ2-7,NA,TGTGCCAGCAGTTCGCTCCCCCGGACTCCGACCTACGAGCAGTACTTC,CASSSLPRTPTYEQYF
TRBV9,TRBD2,TRBJ2-3,NA,TGTGCCAGCGGACTAGCGGGAGGTTTGGATACGCAGTATTTT,CASGLAGGLDTQYF
TRBV7-2,NA,TRBJ2-1,NA,TGTGCCAGCAGCTCCGGGGCGGCGGGCGAGCAGTTCTTC,CASSSGAAGEQFF
TRBV11-3,TRBD2,TRBJ2-1,NA,TGTGCCAGCAGCTTAGTGTTAGCGGGGCTCAGTGAGCAGTTCTTC,CASSLVLAGLSEQFF
TRBV5-4,TRBD1,TRBJ2-7,NA,TGTGCCAGCAGCTCGTGGGACAGGGCCTCCTACGAGCAGTACTTC,CASSSWDRASYEQYF